The 30 T cell receptor beta chains below were found in one sample sequenced in a study of blood T cell repertoires in COVID-19. Profiling relied on immunoSEQ multiplex PCR, and the TCRdb table lists in-frame clones only, not all of them. The sample carries over 450,000 clones, 75% to 90% recorded once. The source material was peripheral blood. Receptors were obtained from a man aged 18 to 30 with COVID-19, enrolled during active disease.

V gene TRBV6-5 combines with J gene TRBJ2-7; 7 bases fit TRBD1. The V gene end was trimmed by 7 bases and the J gene end by 0 bases; junction bases not matched to a gene: 9. This CDR3 has 15 residues. Germline V gene sequence: CDR1 MNHEY, CDR2 SVGAGI. CDR3 bases: TGTGCCAGCACCGAAGGACAGGCCGGCTCCTACGAGCAGTACTTC. It codes for CASTEGQAGSYEQYF.

This clone has just one count. This chain links TRBV7-6 with TRBJ2-5; TRBD2 matches 11 bases. Per the germline V gene, CDR1 is SGHVS and CDR2 is FNYEAQ. With 4 bases clipped from V and 4 bases from J, the junction kept 8 bases outside the gene matches. There are 16 residues in the CDR3. CDR3 residues: CASSSLAGGLGETQYF. DNA for the CDR3: TGTGCCAGCAGCTCGTTAGCGGGGGGGCTGGGAGAGACCCAGTACTTC.

The rearrangement links TRBV4-1 to TRBJ2-7; tentatively, D is TRBD2 (5 bases). V was clipped by 1 base and J by 3 bases, with 7 bases between them. The germline CDR1 and CDR2 sequences are MGHRA and YSYEKL. CDR3 length: 13 amino acids. In DNA, the CDR3 is TGCGCCAGCAGCCAAGGGAGGCGCTACGAGCAGTACTTC. This encodes CASSQGRRYEQYF.

The sample holds a few counts of this clone. The chain combines TRBV7-3 with TRBJ2-1, with a weak D call TRBD1 (6 bases). The CDR3 covers 16 residues. Looked up from germline, CDR1 is SGHTA and CDR2 is FQGTGA. The V and J ends lost 5 bases and 4 bases respectively, with 18 bases between them. The CDR3 DNA sequence: TGTGCCAGCAGCCCCGACCGTCCCGGGACATACAATGAGCAGTTCTTC. This translates into CASSPDRPGTYNEQFF. The full variable domain, with the rest looked up from reference TRBV7-3 and TRBJ2-1, is GAGVSQTPSNKVTEKGKYVELRCDPISGHTALYWYRQSLGQGPEFLIYFQGTGAADDSGLPNDRFFAVRPEGSVSTLKIQRTERGDSAVYLCASSPDRPGTYNEQFFGPGTRLTVL.

The chain combines TRBV7-8 with TRBJ2-7; 10 bases are a match to TRBD2. The CDR3 runs 17 residues. V dropped 4 bases and J dropped 1; count of bases not matched to a gene: 10. Looked up from germline, CDR1 is SGHVS and CDR2 is FQNEAQ. CDR3 bases: TGTGCCAGCAGCTCAAATCATATAGCGGGAGGTTCCTACGAGCAGTACTTC. Translated: CASSSNHIAGGSYEQYF.

This chain connects TRBV2 to TRBJ1-1, with 9 bases identical to TRBD1. This CDR3 has 14 amino acids. Unmatched junction bases numbered 4, after V lost 8 bases and J lost 0 bases. Per germline, CDR1 SNHLY and CDR2 FYNNEI. In DNA, the CDR3 is TGTGCCAGCCCTAGACAGGGGGTGAACACTGAAGCTTTCTTT. The encoded protein is CASPRQGVNTEAFF.

This clone was counted a single time. The chain employs TRBV6-5 and TRBJ2-7, with 9 positions matching TRBD2. The CDR3 totals 15 residues. Germline CDR1 and CDR2: MNHEY and SVGAGI. The V segment lost 4 bases and the J segment 3 bases; nucleotides outside the gene matches: 7. This chain's CDR3 is CASSSAGLAFYEQYF. CDR3 bases: TGTGCCAGCAGTTCCGCGGGACTAGCCTTCTACGAGCAGTACTTC.

The CDR3 bases are TGTGCCAGCAGCAAATGTAGAGAGACCCAGTACTTC. It encodes CASSKCRETQYF. The V call is TRBV21-1, the J call TRBJ2-5; TRBD2 was called by the table and not checked on the DNA. TRBV21-1 is a known pseudogene. CDR3 length: 12 residues.

V gene TRBV5-1 combines with J gene TRBJ2-7; 10 nucleotides line up with TRBD1. Per germline, CDR1 SGHRS and CDR2 YFSETQ. V was clipped by 2 bases and J by 7 bases; unmatched bases: 6. This CDR3 is 14 amino acids long. The CDR3 sequence: CASSLGTGAFEQYF. The CDR3 bases are TGCGCCAGCAGCTTAGGGACAGGGGCCTTTGAGCAGTACTTC.

V and J are TRBV6-1 and TRBJ1-5; 10 bases fit TRBD1. The J segment lost 7 bases and the V segment lost 2 bases, leaving 5 bases of the junction unmatched. Germline V lookup: CDR1 MNHNS, CDR2 SASEGT. This CDR3 has 15 residues. Here the CDR3 DNA reads TGTGCCAGCAGTGAAAGGGGGACAGGGGTACAGCCCCAGCATTTT. It specifies CASSERGTGVQPQHF.

This rearrangement joins TRBV27 to TRBJ2-5; the D gene is possibly TRBD2 (6 bases). The germline V gene has CDR1 MNHEY and CDR2 SMNVEV (reference sequence). The CDR3 runs to 15 residues. Trimming stripped 0 bases from V and 4 bases from J, with 12 bases between. The CDR3: CASSLSRDFTETQYF. CDR3 coding DNA: TGTGCCAGCAGTTTATCCCGGGACTTCACAGAGACCCAGTACTTC.

J is TRBJ2-4 and V is TRBV6-5; no clear D. The CDR3 is 11 residues long. Trimming cost V 4 bases and J 5 bases, with 3 bases left between them. Germline V gives CDR1 MNHEY, CDR2 SVGAGI. The CDR3 is CASSLENIQYF. CDR3 DNA: TGTGCCAGCAGTTTAGAAAACATTCAGTACTTC.

This chain joins TRBV28 and TRBJ2-3; D remains ambiguous. From germline, CDR1 is MDHEN and CDR2 SYDVKM. Trimming left V 8 bases short and J 1 base short, with 13 bases between. This CDR3 comprises 14 residues. This CDR3 reads CASQASWGTDTQYF. CDR3 sequence (DNA): TGTGCCAGCCAGGCTTCATGGGGCACAGATACGCAGTATTTT.

This chain links TRBV24-1 with TRBJ2-2; tentative D call: TRBD1 (6 bases). The CDR3 consists of 15 residues. Between the trimmed V and J ends, which lost 5 bases and 4 bases, there was a span of 13 bases. Per germline, CDR1 KGHDR and CDR2 SFDVKD. In nucleotides, the CDR3 is TGTGCCACCAGTGTCAGGGGTCCCAGCACCGGGGAGCTGTTTTTT. Residues: CATSVRGPSTGELFF.

This sequence joins TRBV12-3 or TRBV12-4 and TRBJ1-1; D is perhaps TRBD1 (6 bases). Trimming left V 8 bases short and J 4 bases short, with 14 bases between. The CDR3 has 13 residues. As DNA, the CDR3 is TGTGCCAGCTGGGGACATTGGGGCACTGAAGCTTTCTTT. Its protein is CASWGHWGTEAFF.

V gene TRBV14 combines with J gene TRBJ2-3; D is unresolved. The CDR3 loop spans 14 amino acids. Germline CDR1 is SGHDN and CDR2 is FVKESK. The V end lost 4 bases, the J end lost 5 bases, and 13 bases lay between the germline ends. The CDR3 bases are TGTGCCAGCAGCCCACTTCTAGGATTAGATACGCAGTATTTT. Protein product: CASSPLLGLDTQYF.

CDR3 in DNA: TGCAGTGCTAGTAAGACTAGCGGGGGGTTGGAGCAGTACTTC. It is translated as CSASKTSGGLEQYF. The chain employs TRBV20-1 and TRBJ2-7; 13 bases agree with TRBD2. The germline V gene encodes CDR1 DFQATT and CDR2 SNEGSKA (reference sequence). The CDR3 contains 14 residues. V lost 3 bases to trimming and J lost 7 bases; unmatched junction nucleotides: 6.

The rearrangement uses TRBV15 and TRBJ2-2; perhaps TRBD1 as D (5 bases). V was clipped by 2 bases and J by 8 bases, with 9 bases between them. This CDR3 contains 13 residues. CDR1 is LNHNV, CDR2 YYDKDF, per germline (reference sequence). The CDR3: CATSRRGKGELFF. Written as DNA, the CDR3 is TGTGCCACCAGCAGAAGGGGCAAGGGGGAGCTGTTTTTT.

CDR3 bases: TGTGCCATCAGTGACCCCAATTTCAGGAACACCGGGGAGCTGTTTTTT. This translates into CAISDPNFRNTGELFF. V and J are TRBV10-3 and TRBJ2-2; D gene unclear. The CDR3 is made up of 16 amino acids. The V end was cut by 3 bases, the J end by 1 base, with 12 bases between. Germline assignment: CDR1 ENHRY and CDR2 SYGVKD.

The chain employs TRBV5-1 and TRBJ1-2; D might be TRBD1 (6 bases). The CDR3 has 15 residues. V was pared by 6 bases and J by 4 bases, with 19 bases between. Germline assignment: CDR1 SGHRS and CDR2 YFSETQ. The CDR3 coding sequence is TGCGCCAGCAAAACTCAAACAGGGTTCTCCTATGGCTACACCTTC. It translates to CASKTQTGFSYGYTF.

This clone has a handful of counts. The V gene is TRBV12-3 or TRBV12-4, the J gene TRBJ2-3; D might be TRBD2 (5 bases). The V gene lost 4 bases and the J gene lost 6 bases, with 11 bases spanning the gap. The CDR3 loop spans 13 amino acids. The CDR3 DNA follows: TGTGCCAGCAGTTCTGGAGACTACGATACGCAGTATTTT. The encoded protein is CASSSGDYDTQYF.

This sequence joins TRBV7-8 and TRBJ2-3; the match to TRBD1 covers 7 bases. The CDR3 consists of 18 residues. The V and J ends lost 3 bases and 2 bases, in that order; junction bases with no gene match: 14. The germline V gene has CDR1 SGHVS and CDR2 FQNEAQ. The CDR3 nucleotides read TGTGCCAGCAGCTTCGACAGGGAAGGGTGGGAGACCACAGATACGCAGTATTTT. Translation: CASSFDREGWETTDTQYF.

This clone was recorded only once. The V call is TRBV7-9, the J call TRBJ1-5, with no clear D. The V and J ends lost 0 bases and 5 bases respectively, with 5 bases between them. CDR3 length equals 13 residues. The germline CDR1 and CDR2 sequences are SEHNR and FQNEAQ (reference sequence). Here the CDR3 reads CASSLAGDQPQHF. The CDR3 nucleotides read TGTGCCAGCAGCTTAGCGGGAGATCAGCCCCAGCATTTT.

The chain is built from TRBV3-1 (or the pseudogene TRBV3-2) and TRBJ2-3, with D possibly matching TRBD1 (6 bases). V was cut by 1 base and J by 14 bases, with 13 bases left in between. Germline CDR1 and CDR2: LGHDT and YNNKEL (reference sequence). The CDR3 sequence is 12 residues long. This chain's CDR3 is CASSQGGLSLYF. DNA of the CDR3: TGTGCCAGCAGCCAAGGGGGGCTCTCGCTGTATTTT.

V usage is TRBV30 and J usage is TRBJ2-7, with TRBD1 as a possible D gene (6 bases). This CDR3 is 13 amino acids long. Germline CDR1 GTSNPN, CDR2 SVGIG (reference sequence). The ends were cut back, 3 bases at V and 1 base at J, with 10 bases in the middle. CDR3 coding DNA: TGTGCCTGGAGGAGGACAGCATCCTACGAGCAGTACTTC. It translates to CAWRRTASYEQYF.

DNA for the CDR3: TGTGCCAGCAGTCACCGGGGGGGGGCGGCTGGGGCCTGGGAGCAGTACTTC. Translation gives CASSHRGGAAGAWEQYF. The chain recombines TRBV6-6 with TRBJ2-7; 8 bases are a match to TRBD2. V trimming: 5 bases; J trimming: 7 bases; junction bases outside the gene matches: 19. This CDR3 is built from 17 residues. CDR1 is MNHNY, CDR2 SVGAGI, per germline (reference sequence).

The chain has TRBV19 and TRBJ1-3, with D unclear. V was clipped by 5 bases and J by 0 bases, with 14 bases between them. Germline V CDR1 and CDR2: LNHDA, SQIVND (reference sequence). The CDR3 spans 16 residues. The CDR3 bases are TGTGCCAGTAGTGAAGATAGGAGACCCTCTGGAAACACCATATATTTT. Translated: CASSEDRRPSGNTIYF.

The rearrangement joins TRBV10-3 to TRBJ1-2; D ambiguous. Germline CDR1 reads ENHRY; CDR2 reads SYGVKD. V was clipped by 4 bases and J by 7 bases, with 16 bases between them. The CDR3 spans 14 residues. Written as DNA, the CDR3 is TGTGCCATCAGTGGCCTCCCGGACTCTATTGGCTACACCTTC. Its protein is CAISGLPDSIGYTF.

The chain combines TRBV10-1 with TRBJ2-1, with 14 bases matching TRBD2. The V segment lost 8 bases and the J segment 10 bases; nucleotides outside the gene matches: 16. This CDR3 comprises 17 residues. Germline-derived CDR1 and CDR2 are WNHNN and SYGVQD (reference sequence). For the CDR3, the DNA is TGCGCCAGCTCCGGGACTAGCGGGAGAGGGGGGCTGGGGGAGCAGTTCTTC. Amino acids: CASSGTSGRGGLGEQFF.

This clone showed up just a few times. The chain carries TRBV18 and TRBJ1-1; D is possibly TRBD1 (6 bases). Germline values: CDR1 KGHSH, CDR2 LQKENI. Trimming left V 0 bases short and J 7 bases short, with 9 bases between. This CDR3 contains 13 residues. CDR3 in amino acids: CASSPPGTSEAFF. CDR3 DNA sequence: TGTGCCAGCTCACCACCCGGGACAAGTGAAGCTTTCTTT.